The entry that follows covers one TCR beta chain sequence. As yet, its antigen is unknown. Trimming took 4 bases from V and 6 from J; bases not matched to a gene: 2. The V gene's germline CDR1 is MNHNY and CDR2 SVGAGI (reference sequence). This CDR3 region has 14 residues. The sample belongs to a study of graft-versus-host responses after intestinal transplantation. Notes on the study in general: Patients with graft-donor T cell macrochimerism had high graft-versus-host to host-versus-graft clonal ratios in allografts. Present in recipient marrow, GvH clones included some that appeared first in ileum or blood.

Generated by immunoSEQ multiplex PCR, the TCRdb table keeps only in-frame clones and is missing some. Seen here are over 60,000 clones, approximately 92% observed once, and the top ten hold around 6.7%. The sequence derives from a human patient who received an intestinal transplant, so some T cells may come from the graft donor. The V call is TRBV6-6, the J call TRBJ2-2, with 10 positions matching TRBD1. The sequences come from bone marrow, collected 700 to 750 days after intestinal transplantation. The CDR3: CASSSGTGAGELFF. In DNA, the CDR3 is TGTGCCAGCAGTTCGGGGACAGGGGCCGGGGAGCTGTTTTTT.